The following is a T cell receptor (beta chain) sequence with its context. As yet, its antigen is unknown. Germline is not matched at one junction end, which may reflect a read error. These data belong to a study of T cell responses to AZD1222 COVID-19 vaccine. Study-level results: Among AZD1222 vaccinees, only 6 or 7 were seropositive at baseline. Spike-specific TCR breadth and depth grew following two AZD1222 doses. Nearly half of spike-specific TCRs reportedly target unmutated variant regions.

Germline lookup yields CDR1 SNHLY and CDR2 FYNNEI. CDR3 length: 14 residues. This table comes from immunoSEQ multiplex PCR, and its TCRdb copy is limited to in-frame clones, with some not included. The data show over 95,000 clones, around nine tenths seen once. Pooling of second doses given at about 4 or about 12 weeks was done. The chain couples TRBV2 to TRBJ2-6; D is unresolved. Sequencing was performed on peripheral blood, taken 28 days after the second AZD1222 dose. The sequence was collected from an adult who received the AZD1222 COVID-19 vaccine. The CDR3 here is CACSTAAGANVLTF. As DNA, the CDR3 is TGTGCCTGCAGTACCGCGGCTGGGGCCAACGTCCTGACTTTC.